This TCR beta chain was obtained from a study of siplizumab effects on memory and regulatory T cells. Only in-frame clones appear in the TCRdb table, and some are missing; sequencing was by immunoSEQ multiplex PCR. The data contain around 100,000 clones, about 93% of them singletons. Germline values: CDR1 SGHTA, CDR2 FQGTGA. V dropped 2 bases and J dropped 1 base, with 9 bases sitting between them. This CDR3 spans 15 amino acids. The chain carries TRBV7-3 and TRBJ2-1; D call uncertain. The specimen was Tregs sorted from blood. This clonotype originated in a human donor in good health. CDR3 sequence: CASSLGHGSYNEQFF. The CDR3 region has the DNA TGTGCCAGCAGCTTAGGGCATGGATCCTACAATGAGCAGTTCTTC.